This TCR beta chain emerged from a study of shared clonotypes between healthy human individuals. Study conclusions and caveats: In a few donors, around 5% of naive CD4 clonotypes appeared in common. Generally, naive subsets came out with larger estimated richness than memory subsets.

Method: immunoSEQ multiplex PCR; TCRdb's copy keeps in-frame clones and lacks some. The table shows about 2.5 million clones, with 92% occurring only once. In regard to this clone: What it binds is not known.

This CDR3 has 16 residues. Trimming removed 6 bases from V and 1 base from J; junction bases left unmatched: 10. CDR1 is SNHLY, CDR2 FYNNEI, per germline. The specimen was naive CD4+ T cells from PBMCs. Subset in this sample: CD45RA+ positively selected. The sequence was collected from a man aged 18 to 35 in good health. Some clones in this sample may be carry-over from other donors' samples. The chain employs TRBV2 and TRBJ2-7; 9 positions agree with TRBD2. The CDR3 protein is CASSVARAGGSYEQYF. The CDR3 DNA sequence: TGTGCCAGCAGCGTCGCTCGAGCGGGAGGATCCTACGAGCAGTACTTC.